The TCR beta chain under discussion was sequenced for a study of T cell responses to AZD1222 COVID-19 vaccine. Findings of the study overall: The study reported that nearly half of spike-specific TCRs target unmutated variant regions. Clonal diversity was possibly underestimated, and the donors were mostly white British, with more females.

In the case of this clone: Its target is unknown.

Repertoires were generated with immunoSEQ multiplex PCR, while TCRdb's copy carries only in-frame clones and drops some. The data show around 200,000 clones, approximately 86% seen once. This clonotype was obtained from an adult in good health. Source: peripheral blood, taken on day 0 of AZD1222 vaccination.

The CDR3 spells CAWSGGTGLNEQFF. The CDR3 DNA reads TGTGCCTGGAGCGGAGGGACAGGGCTGAATGAGCAGTTCTTC. The chain links TRBV30 to TRBJ2-1; TRBD1 matches 9 bases. Unmatched junction bases numbered 7, after V lost 3 bases and J lost 7 bases. Germline CDR1 GTSNPN, CDR2 SVGIG (reference sequence). This CDR3 is built from 14 residues.